The subject of this entry is one T cell receptor beta chain. This CDR3 is built from 13 residues. Germline V gene sequence: CDR1 MNHEY, CDR2 SVGAGI. V lost 3 bases and J lost 8, with 13 bases in between. This specimen belongs to a study of blood T cell repertoires in COVID-19. Study-level information: The origin of the acute and convalescent COVID-19 samples was the United States, Italy and Spain.

Method: immunoSEQ multiplex PCR; TCRdb's copy keeps in-frame clones and lacks some. Among about 94,000 clones listed, roughly four fifths were seen once. Sequencing used peripheral blood. This rearrangement joins TRBV6-5 to TRBJ1-2, with D tentatively TRBD1 (5 bases). The clonotype originates from a man in his sixties with acute or convalescent COVID-19. The CDR3 coding sequence is TGTGCCAGCAGTTATTCGGGGGTCAACGGCTACACCTTC. This codes for CASSYSGVNGYTF.